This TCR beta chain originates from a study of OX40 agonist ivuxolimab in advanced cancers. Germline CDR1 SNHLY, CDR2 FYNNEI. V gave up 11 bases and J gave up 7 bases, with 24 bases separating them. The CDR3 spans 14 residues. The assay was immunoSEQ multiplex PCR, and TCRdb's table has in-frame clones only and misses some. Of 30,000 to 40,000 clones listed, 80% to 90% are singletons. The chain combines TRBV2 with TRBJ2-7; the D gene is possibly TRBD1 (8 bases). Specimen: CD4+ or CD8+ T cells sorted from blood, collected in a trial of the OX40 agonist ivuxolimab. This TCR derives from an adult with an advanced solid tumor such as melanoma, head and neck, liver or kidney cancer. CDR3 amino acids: CADREQGGSFEQYF. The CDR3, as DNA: TGTGCCGACCGGGAACAGGGGGGGTCTTTTGAGCAGTACTTC.